This T cell receptor beta chain appears in the sequencing data of a study of T cells of healthy individuals. Germline loops: CDR1 LGHNA, CDR2 YNFKEQ. The junction had 12 bases not matched to a gene; V was cut back by 1 base and J by 1 base. This CDR3 is built from 20 residues. TCRdb used MiXCR to reprocess the 5' RACE reads, holding one entry per CDR3 protein. The sample holds tens of thousands of distinct CDR3 sequences; about 16% are singletons and the top ten take about 4.7%. The chain couples TRBV4-2 to TRBJ2-5, with 13 nucleotides matching TRBD2. This receptor was identified in a human donor in good health. The CDR3 loop reads CASSQVKYRGLAGSQETQYF. The CDR3 DNA follows: TGTGCCAGCAGCCAAGTAAAGTACAGGGGACTAGCGGGGTCCCAAGAGACCCAGTACTTC.